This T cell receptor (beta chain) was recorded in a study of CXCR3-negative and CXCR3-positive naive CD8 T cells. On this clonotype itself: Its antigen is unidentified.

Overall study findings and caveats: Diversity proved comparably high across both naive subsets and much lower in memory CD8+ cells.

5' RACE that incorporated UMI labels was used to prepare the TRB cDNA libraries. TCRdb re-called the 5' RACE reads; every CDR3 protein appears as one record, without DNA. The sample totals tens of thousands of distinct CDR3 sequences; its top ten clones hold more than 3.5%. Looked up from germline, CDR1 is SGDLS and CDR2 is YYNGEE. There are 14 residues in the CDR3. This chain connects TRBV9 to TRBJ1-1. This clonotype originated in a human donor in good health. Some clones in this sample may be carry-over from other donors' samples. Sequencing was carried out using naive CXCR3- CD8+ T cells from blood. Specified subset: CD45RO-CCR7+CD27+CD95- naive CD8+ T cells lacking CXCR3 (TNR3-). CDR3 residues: CASSVGGRGTEAFF.